The 27 T cell receptor beta chains reported below all come from one sample, sequenced in a study of blood T cell repertoires in COVID-19 (TCRdb year 2020). Library preparation was by the immunoSEQ multiplex PCR assay. This immuneACCESS table, as held by TCRdb, lists in-frame sequences with V and J called but not all clones. Of the missing ones, under half trace to an unresolved V gene in checked studies; the others have no known cause. For this sample there are roughly 170,000 clones; 60% to 80% appear just once. Jointly, the top ten make up roughly 25% of the sample. The sequencing input was peripheral blood. These receptor sequences come from a woman aged 70-85 years with acute or convalescent COVID-19.

This chain connects TRBV5-5 to TRBJ2-5; a weak D match, TRBD1 (6 bases). CDR3 length: 18 amino acids. CDR1 SGHKS and CDR2 YYEKEE come from the germline V gene (reference sequence). Trimming stripped 0 bases from V and 7 bases from J, with 25 bases between. The CDR3 region is CASSLERGGGLGVSTQYF. The CDR3 DNA sequence: TGTGCCAGCAGCTTGGAAAGGGGTGGGGGCTTAGGCGTTTCGACCCAGTACTTC.

The CDR3 loop reads CASSLLTDTQYF. The CDR3 DNA is TGTGCCAGCAGTCTCTTGACAGATACGCAGTATTTT. The chain combines TRBV3-1 (or the pseudogene TRBV3-2) with TRBJ2-3; D gene ambiguous. Germline values: CDR1 LGHDT, CDR2 YNNKEL (reference sequence). The V gene lost 6 bases and the J gene lost 3 bases, with 7 bases spanning the gap. CDR3 size: 12 residues.

This chain links TRBV7-6 with TRBJ2-2, with 12 bases that match TRBD2. V lost 5 bases, J lost 6 bases, and 4 bases stayed unmatched. In germline, CDR1 is SGHVS, CDR2 FNYEAQ. The CDR3 is made up of 15 amino acids. CDR3 nucleotides: TGTGCCAGCAGCCTCGGGACTAGCGGGCCCGGGGAGCTGTTTTTT. Protein: CASSLGTSGPGELFF.

This clone was seen a few times. The chain links TRBV2 to TRBJ2-1, with 9 positions matching TRBD1. The CDR3 totals 15 residues. V lost 3 bases to trimming and J lost 6 bases; unmatched junction nucleotides: 6. Germline assignment: CDR1 SNHLY and CDR2 FYNNEI. The CDR3 DNA reads TGTGCCAGCAGTGATCCCTTGGGACAGGGCAATGAGCAGTTCTTC. Translated: CASSDPLGQGNEQFF.

The rearrangement joins TRBV12-3 or TRBV12-4 to TRBJ2-7; unclear D gene. This CDR3 contains 13 residues. The V and J ends lost 3 bases and 3 bases respectively, with 9 bases between them. For the CDR3, the DNA is TGTGCCAGCAGTTTGGGCACGTACTACGAGCAGTACTTC. Its translation: CASSLGTYYEQYF.

This clone was counted a few times. The chain links TRBV6-1 to TRBJ2-7; 9 positions match TRBD2. Per germline, CDR1 MNHNS and CDR2 SASEGT. The CDR3 is 16 residues long. V trimming: 1 base; J trimming: 0 bases; junction bases outside the gene matches: 4. CDR3 protein: CASSEGWTSASYEQYF. The CDR3 DNA reads as TGTGCCAGCAGTGAAGGATGGACTAGCGCCTCCTACGAGCAGTACTTC.

V gene TRBV24-1 combines with J gene TRBJ1-2, with 9 bases identical to TRBD1. The junction had 8 bases not matched to a gene; V was cut back by 6 bases and J by 7 bases. The germline CDR1 and CDR2 sequences are KGHDR and SFDVKD. There are 14 residues in the CDR3. The DNA of the CDR3 is TGTGCCACCAGTCCGGGACAGGGCGTAGTTGGCTACACCTTC. It is translated as CATSPGQGVVGYTF.

The gene calls are TRBV2 and TRBJ2-7, with 8 bases identical to TRBD2. Trimming removed 6 bases from V and 3 bases from J; junction bases left unmatched: 1. This CDR3 has 12 amino acids. Per germline, CDR1 SNHLY and CDR2 FYNNEI. The CDR3 sequence is CASRGLVYEQYF. As DNA, the CDR3 is TGTGCCAGCAGGGGACTAGTCTACGAGCAGTACTTC.

J is TRBJ2-4 and V is TRBV19; tentative D call: TRBD1 (6 bases). This CDR3 spans 16 amino acids. V was trimmed by 2 bases and J by 1 base, leaving 12 bases between them. CDR1 is LNHDA and CDR2 is SQIVND in the germline V gene (reference sequence). The CDR3 coding sequence is TGTGCCAGTAGTATACTAGGGGGTTTCGCCAAAAACATTCAGTACTTC. Translating gives CASSILGGFAKNIQYF.

V gene TRBV10-1 combines with J gene TRBJ2-3; D ambiguous. The ends were cut back, 4 bases at V and 1 base at J, with 9 bases in the middle. The CDR3 is made up of 14 amino acids. Germline CDR1 WNHNN, CDR2 SYGVQD (reference sequence). In DNA form, the CDR3 reads TGCGCCAGCAGTGCCCGGGTAGGCACAGATACGCAGTATTTT. Translation gives CASSARVGTDTQYF.

This chain connects TRBV4-2 to TRBJ2-6, with D possibly matching TRBD1 (6 bases). The ends were cut back, 1 base at V and 0 bases at J, with 13 bases in the middle. The germline CDR1 and CDR2 sequences are LGHNA and YNFKEQ. The CDR3 sequence is 18 residues long. CDR3 loop: CASSQAQGQGSGANVLTF. The CDR3 region has the DNA TGTGCCAGCAGCCAAGCCCAGGGGCAAGGCTCTGGGGCCAACGTCCTGACTTTC.

The chain employs TRBV2 and TRBJ2-2, with TRBD2 matching 10 bases. The CDR3 extends over 15 amino acids. CDR1 is SNHLY and CDR2 is FYNNEI in the germline V gene. V was pared by 9 bases and J by 4 bases, with 8 bases of the junction left unmatched. CDR3 region: CASSKREGFTGELFF. CDR3 DNA: TGTGCCAGTAGTAAGCGGGAGGGGTTCACCGGGGAGCTGTTTTTT.

The gene calls are TRBV28 and TRBJ2-5; 13 bases agree with TRBD2. Per germline, CDR1 MDHEN and CDR2 SYDVKM. The CDR3 covers 17 residues. With 5 bases clipped from V and 4 bases from J, the junction kept 10 bases outside the gene matches. CDR3 protein: CASSPLLAGGPGETQYF. CDR3 DNA: TGTGCCAGCAGTCCTTTACTAGCGGGAGGGCCGGGAGAGACCCAGTACTTC.

This chain uses TRBV30 with TRBJ1-1, with 7 positions matching TRBD1. Germline CDR1 reads GTSNPN; CDR2 reads SVGIG (reference sequence). J lost 2 bases, V lost 4 bases, and 7 bases had no gene match. CDR3 length equals 14 residues. The CDR3 here is CAWILGQLNTEAFF. DNA for the CDR3: TGTGCCTGGATCCTGGGACAGCTAAACACTGAAGCTTTCTTT.

In this sample, this clone turned up once. The J gene is TRBJ1-4, the V gene TRBV28; unclear D gene. The CDR3 spans 15 residues. Germline lookup yields CDR1 MDHEN and CDR2 SYDVKM. Between the trimmed V and J ends, which lost 5 bases and 4 bases, there was a span of 14 bases. The chain's CDR3 is CASSLPPGFNEKLFF. Written as DNA, the CDR3 is TGTGCCAGCAGTCTTCCCCCCGGGTTTAATGAAAAACTGTTTTTT.

This clone appeared a single time. The V call is TRBV5-5, the J call TRBJ2-7; 7 nucleotides align to TRBD1. CDR3 length equals 16 residues. Germline V lookup: CDR1 SGHKS, CDR2 YYEKEE (reference sequence). The ends lost 0 bases at V and 2 bases at J; junction bases unmatched: 8. CDR3 nucleotides: TGTGCCAGCAGCTTGGCCTCAAGGGGGCCGACCTACGAGCAGTACTTC. Translation gives CASSLASRGPTYEQYF.

In its sample, this clone was seen a few times. The genes are TRBV6-6 and TRBJ1-2; a weak D match, TRBD1 (5 bases). CDR3 size: 15 residues. V dropped 5 bases and J dropped 3 bases, with 16 bases sitting between them. The germline CDR1 and CDR2 sequences are MNHNY and SVGAGI (reference sequence). The CDR3 loop is CASSTGRGTYYGYTF. Here the CDR3 DNA reads TGTGCCAGCAGTACCGGTCGGGGGACCTACTATGGCTACACCTTC.

This clone has more than one count but fewer than ten. The same CDR3 can be traced to other DNA sequences in this sample. The V call is TRBV20-1, the J call TRBJ2-7, with unresolved D. The CDR3 is made up of 11 amino acids. Germline CDR1 and CDR2: DFQATT and SNEGSKA (reference sequence). V lost 1 base and J 4 bases, leaving 5 bases between the germline ends. CDR3 sequence (DNA): TGCAGTGCTAGAGCAGGATACGAGCAGTACTTC. It yields the protein CSARAGYEQYF.

CDR3 loop: CASKGGGEETQYF. The CDR3 DNA reads as TGTGCCAGCAAGGGAGGGGGGGAAGAGACCCAGTACTTC. The chain has TRBV21-1 and TRBJ2-5; TRBD2 is taken as the D call from the table, unchecked against the DNA. TRBV21-1 is a documented pseudogene. CDR3 length: 13 amino acids.

This clone appeared once. The chain joins TRBV10-3 to TRBJ2-7, with 9 bases fitting TRBD1. V shed 10 bases and J 6 bases; nucleotides not matched to a gene: 19. The CDR3 extends over 16 amino acids. CDR1 and CDR2 (germline): ENHRY, SYGVKD. The CDR3 loop is CATAEGTGSGRGEQYF. The DNA for the CDR3 is TGTGCCACCGCGGAGGGGACAGGGAGCGGTCGCGGCGAGCAGTACTTC.

This chain connects TRBV3-1 (or the pseudogene TRBV3-2) to TRBJ2-3; D perhaps matches TRBD2 (6 bases). Trimming cost V 0 bases and J 2 bases, with 15 bases left between them. The CDR3 spans 17 residues. Per germline, CDR1 LGHDT and CDR2 YNNKEL (reference sequence). The DNA of the CDR3 is TGTGCCAGCAGCCAAGATGGGCAGCGGGCCTTCACAGATACGCAGTATTTT. Translation: CASSQDGQRAFTDTQYF.

This rearrangement joins TRBV28 to TRBJ2-7; D gene uncertain. Germline-derived CDR1 and CDR2 are MDHEN and SYDVKM. V lost 2 bases and J 5 bases, leaving 7 bases between the germline ends. This CDR3 contains 12 residues. CDR3 coding DNA: TGTGCCAGCAGTTTAGGCAGGAACGAGCAGTACTTC. Protein: CASSLGRNEQYF.

CDR3 region: CASSTDRGESPLHF. DNA for the CDR3: TGTGCCAGCAGCACGGACAGGGGCGAGTCACCCCTCCACTTT. The gene calls are TRBV6-6 and TRBJ1-6; 9 bases agree with TRBD1. The CDR3 is 14 residues long. V shed 6 bases and J 10 bases; nucleotides not matched to a gene: 7. Germline V gene lookup returns CDR1 MNHNY and CDR2 SVGAGI (reference sequence).

The gene calls are TRBV2 and TRBJ2-1; 9 nucleotides align to TRBD2. The CDR3 runs to 15 residues. The germline V gene has CDR1 SNHLY and CDR2 FYNNEI. V trimming: 6 bases; J trimming: 2 bases; junction bases outside the gene matches: 5. CDR3 loop: CASRLAGEAYNEQFF. For the CDR3, the DNA is TGTGCCAGCAGATTAGCGGGAGAAGCCTACAATGAGCAGTTCTTC.

This clone was counted a single time. V is TRBV24-1 and J is TRBJ2-3, with D possibly matching TRBD2 (5 bases). The CDR3 extends over 13 amino acids. Trimming removed 6 bases from V and 2 bases from J, with 8 bases in between. In germline, CDR1 is KGHDR, CDR2 SFDVKD. The CDR3 loop reads CATSSGNTDTQYF. For the CDR3, the DNA is TGTGCCACCAGTTCGGGGAACACAGATACGCAGTATTTT.

This rearrangement joins TRBV2 to TRBJ2-3; TRBD1 matches at 8 bases. The V segment lost 6 bases and the J segment 1 base; nucleotides outside the gene matches: 6. Germline V gene lookup returns CDR1 SNHLY and CDR2 FYNNEI. This CDR3 spans 15 amino acids. CDR3 amino acids: CASRVPGQGTDTQYF. The CDR3, as DNA: TGTGCCAGCAGGGTACCGGGACAGGGCACAGATACGCAGTATTTT.

This rearrangement joins TRBV3-1 (or the pseudogene TRBV3-2) to TRBJ2-7, with a weak D call TRBD2 (5 bases). Germline V CDR1 and CDR2: LGHDT, YNNKEL (reference sequence). The CDR3 spans 16 residues. Trimming cost V 0 bases and J 2 bases, with 14 bases left between them. The CDR3 protein is CASSQDILAATYEQYF. The CDR3 DNA reads TGTGCCAGCAGCCAAGATATTCTAGCCGCCACCTACGAGCAGTACTTC.